The source of this T cell receptor beta chain is a study of blood T cell repertoires in COVID-19. Across the study: Both acute and convalescent COVID-19 samples were obtained from the United States, Italy and Spain.

The CDR3 spans 13 residues. Germline V gives CDR1 MNHEY, CDR2 SVGAGI. V gave up 5 bases and J gave up 15 bases, with 19 bases separating them. Original analysis: Estimated nucleated cell counts came from reference gene primer amplification. Only in-frame clones appear in the TCRdb table, and some are missing; sequencing was by immunoSEQ multiplex PCR. V and J calls and clone size are copied from that table; D and trimming were computed from the DNA. This sample yields 200,000 to 250,000 clones, of which 70% to 90% are seen a single time; under 3.5% belongs to the top ten. The sample comprised peripheral blood. The J gene is TRBJ1-4, the V gene TRBV6-5; unclear D gene. This clonotype was obtained from a man aged 50 to 59 who had recovered from COVID-19. Here the CDR3 reads CASSPDIMSPVFF. In nucleotides, the CDR3 is TGTGCCAGCAGTCCCGATATTATGTCCCCGGTGTTTTTT.